This is a list of T cell receptor beta chains from one sample in a study of early T cells in non-severe SARS-CoV-2 infection. One entry per CDR3 protein results from TCRdb running MiXCR on the 5' RACE reads. The table includes 76,000 or so distinct CDR3 sequences, about 10% detected once. The sequenced sample consisted of whole blood. The source of these receptors is an adult who was a healthcare worker with PCR-confirmed SARS-CoV-2 infection or an uninfected control (not recorded which). Both conserved end residues are part of each CDR3. The D gene is left open where the match is weak. The size of a clone is reported for some rows only, either as once, few or many, or as a class for expanded clones.

d_gene | j_gene | abundance | v_gene | CDR3nt | CDR3aa
. | TRBJ2-2 | few | TRBV7-9 | TGTGCCAGCAGCCCTCGGATTTCGAACACCGGGGAGCTGTTTTTT | CASSPRISNTGELFF
TRBD2 | TRBJ2-3 | few | TRBV5-4 | TGTGCCAGCAGCTTGGGGGGACTAGGTCGGACAGATACGCAGTATTTT | CASSLGGLGRTDTQYF
. | TRBJ1-4 | many | TRBV10-1 | TGCGCCAGCAGCGGGGGTGATGAAAAACTGTTTTTT | CASSGGDEKLFF
. | TRBJ2-7 | few | TRBV6-2/TRBV6-3 | TGTGCCAGCAGTTACTCGTGGTTCCGCGAGCAGTACTTC | CASSYSWFREQYF
TRBD1 | TRBJ1-2 | few | TRBV11-2 | TGTGCCAGCAGATACCTAAGGCGGGACAGAGGGTTTGGCTACACCTTC | CASRYLRRDRGFGYTF
. | TRBJ1-5 | . | TRBV27 | TGTGCCAGCAGTTTTGAGAGCAATCAGCCCCAGCATTTT | CASSFESNQPQHF
. | TRBJ2-6 | many | TRBV5-6 | TGTGCCAGCAGCTTGAGAGGGGGCTCTGGGGCCAACGTCCTGACTTTC | CASSLRGGSGANVLTF
. | TRBJ1-2 | . | TRBV4-3 | TGCGCCAGCAGCCAAGAGGGAGAGAATGGCTACACCTTC | CASSQEGENGYTF
TRBD2 | TRBJ2-1 | . | TRBV5-1 | TGCGCCAGCAGCTACCTAGCGGGGGGGCCGGATAATGAGCAGTTCTTC | CASSYLAGGPDNEQFF
TRBD1 | TRBJ2-2 | many | TRBV10-1 | TGCGCCAGCAGTGGACAGGGGTTAGGGGACACCGGGGAGCTGTTTTTT | CASSGQGLGDTGELFF
TRBD1 | TRBJ1-1 | . | TRBV4-2 | TGTGCCAGCAGCACAACAGGGGGCAACACTGAAGCTTTCTTT | CASSTTGGNTEAFF
TRBD2 | TRBJ2-5 | . | TRBV7-6 | TGTGCCAGCAGCCCAAGACTAGCGGGGGATTACGGAGGGACCCAGTACTTC | CASSPRLAGDYGGTQYF
TRBD1 | TRBJ1-1 | many | TRBV20-1 | TGCAGTGCCCCGCTTCTTGGGACAGGGGGCAGTGGAGCTTTCTTT | CSAPLLGTGGSGAFF
TRBD2 | TRBJ2-7 | . | TRBV4-2 | TGTGCCAGCAGCCAAGAGCCGGGGGGGGCAGGCTGGTTCTACGAGCAGTACTTC | CASSQEPGGAGWFYEQYF
. | TRBJ1-5 | many | TRBV19 | TGTGCCAGTAGTAGGGGAGGGGAGGCTCAGCCCCAGCATTTT | CASSRGGEAQPQHF
. | TRBJ1-1 | few | TRBV30 | TGTGCCTGGAGTGTCGACCCGACTAACACTGAAGCTTTCTTT | CAWSVDPTNTEAFF
. | TRBJ2-3 | few | TRBV7-2 | TGTGCCAGCAGCTTAGTCGGCGGGACTAGCACAGATACGCAGTATTTT | CASSLVGGTSTDTQYF
TRBD1 | TRBJ1-1 | . | TRBV7-3 | TGTGCCAGCAGCCTCGACAGGGACACTGAAGCTTTCTTT | CASSLDRDTEAFF
. | TRBJ1-5 | . | TRBV21-1 | TGTGCCAGCAGCAAGGGGGCAGGGATTCAGCCCCAGCATTTT | CASSKGAGIQPQHF
. | TRBJ2-1 | . | TRBV5-1 | TGCGCCAGCAGCTATCCCAGTTCCTACAATGAGCAGTTCTTC | CASSYPSSYNEQFF
. | TRBJ1-1 | many | TRBV7-9 | TGTGCCAGCAGCGACTTCAGGGGATTTGGTGAAGCTTTCTTT | CASSDFRGFGEAFF
. | TRBJ1-1 | many | TRBV11-2 | TGTGCCAGCAGCCCCCCAGGGGCTATGAACACTGAAGCTTTCTTT | CASSPPGAMNTEAFF
. | TRBJ1-5 | many | TRBV30 | TGTGCCTGGAGTGGTACACAGGGAAATCAGCCCCAGCATTTT | CAWSGTQGNQPQHF
TRBD1 | TRBJ2-1 | . | TRBV7-6 | TGTGCCAGCAGCTTAAGTCTGGGACAGTCATACAATGAGCAGTTCTTC | CASSLSLGQSYNEQFF
. | TRBJ2-7 | many | TRBV4-2 | TGTGCCAGCAGCCTCAGGGGGGTAGGCTACGAGCAGTACTTC | CASSLRGVGYEQYF
. | TRBJ2-1 | few | TRBV19 | TGTGCCAGTAGTATGGGCCGAGGACTTATTGCGGCGGGCTACAATGAGCAGTTCTTC | CASSMGRGLIAAGYNEQFF
. | TRBJ2-1 | many | TRBV18 | TGTGCCAGCTCGCGGACTGAAAGCTACAATGAGCAGTTCTTC | CASSRTESYNEQFF
. | TRBJ2-7 | few | TRBV5-4 | TGTGCCAGCAGCATCTTACCGGCTGGAGAGCAGTACTTC | CASSILPAGEQYF
TRBD1 | TRBJ2-1 | many | TRBV5-1 | TGCGCCAGCAGCTTGGAAGGGACAGGGAACAATGAGCAGTTCTTC | CASSLEGTGNNEQFF
. | TRBJ2-2 | many | TRBV4-3 | TGCGCCAGCAGCCAAACACAGGAGCCGACCGGGGAGCTGTTTTTT | CASSQTQEPTGELFF
. | TRBJ1-5 | few | TRBV9 | TGTGCCAGCAGCGTAGACGGGGGCGGGAATCAGCCCCAGCATTTT | CASSVDGGGNQPQHF
. | TRBJ2-7 | many | TRBV11-2 | TGTGCCAGCAGCTCCCTCGGGTCATCCTACGAGCAGTACTTC | CASSSLGSSYEQYF
TRBD1 | TRBJ2-5 | many | TRBV6-1 | TGTGCCGGATTGGACAGGGGGCGAATGACCCAGTACTTC | CAGLDRGRMTQYF
. | TRBJ1-5 | . | TRBV7-8 | TGTGCCAGCAGCTTAATACGGGCGGACAATCAGCCCCAGCATTTT | CASSLIRADNQPQHF
. | TRBJ1-2 | many | TRBV4-2 | TGTGCCAGCAGCCAGGGGAACTATGGCTACACCTTC | CASSQGNYGYTF
TRBD1 | TRBJ2-5 | few | TRBV6-6 | TGTGCCAGCAGTTACGACAGGGAGGAGACCCAGTACTTC | CASSYDREETQYF
. | TRBJ1-6 | few | TRBV5-1 | TGCGCCAGCAGCTTGGCCACGCAGGGTTACTCACCCCTCCACTTT | CASSLATQGYSPLHF
. | TRBJ1-5 | many | TRBV7-8 | TGTGCCAGCAGCGGCGGTTCCAGAGATCAGCCCCAGCATTTT | CASSGGSRDQPQHF
TRBD2 | TRBJ2-7 | . | TRBV29-1 | TGCAGCGCCCTTAATGAGCGGGGGACCTACGAGCAGTACTTC | CSALNERGTYEQYF
. | TRBJ2-1 | few | TRBV2 | TGTGCCAGCAGTGAAGCGCAAACGCTCAATGAGCAGTTCTTC | CASSEAQTLNEQFF
. | TRBJ2-2 | . | TRBV29-1 | TGCAGCGCCCAGACCGGGGAGCTGTTTTTT | CSAQTGELFF
. | TRBJ2-1 | many | TRBV7-6 | TGTGCCAGCAGCTTGGGGAGGACAGCCAATGAGCAGTTCTTC | CASSLGRTANEQFF
TRBD1 | TRBJ1-1 | few | TRBV27 | TGTGCCAGCAAGGTGACAGGGTACACTGAAGCTTTCTTT | CASKVTGYTEAFF
. | TRBJ1-2 | few | TRBV10-1 | TGCGCCAGCAGTCCAGACAGACTCAACTATGGCTACACCTTC | CASSPDRLNYGYTF
. | TRBJ2-7 | many | TRBV4-1 | TGCGCCAGCAGCCAAGACAGAACCTACGAGCAGTACTTC | CASSQDRTYEQYF
. | TRBJ2-4 | few | TRBV10-3 | TGTGCCATCAGTGAGACGGAGCTAGCCAAAAACATTCAGTACTTC | CAISETELAKNIQYF
. | TRBJ2-7 | many | TRBV27 | TGTGCCAGCAGTTTAGCAGGAGGCGCCTACGAGCAGTACTTC | CASSLAGGAYEQYF
. | TRBJ2-3 | few | TRBV7-9 | TGTGCCAGCAGCGTAGACAGGCCCGCGTTTGATACGCAGTATTTT | CASSVDRPAFDTQYF
TRBD2 | TRBJ2-1 | many | TRBV12-3/TRBV12-4 | TGTGCCAGCAAAAGGACTAGCGGGGGCTCCTACAATGAGCAGTTCTTC | CASKRTSGGSYNEQFF
TRBD1 | TRBJ1-2 | many | TRBV15 | TGTGCCACCAGCAGAGATTGGACAGGGGGCGCGATTAACTATGGCTACACCTTC | CATSRDWTGGAINYGYTF
TRBD2 | TRBJ2-7 | few | TRBV29-1 | TGCAGCGTAGGGACTAGCGGGGGGACCTCCTACGAGCAGTACTTC | CSVGTSGGTSYEQYF
TRBD1 | TRBJ1-2 | . | TRBV7-2 | TGTGCCAGCAGCCGGGACAGAGAAAACTATGGCTACACCTTC | CASSRDRENYGYTF